The rows below give T cell receptor beta chains drawn from one sample of a study of T cell responses to AZD1222 COVID-19 vaccine. This table comes from immunoSEQ multiplex PCR, and its TCRdb copy is limited to in-frame clones, with some not included. In the table there are about 83,000 clones, 86% of which are singletons. The starting material was peripheral blood, obtained on day 0 of AZD1222 vaccination. The receptors derive from an adult in good health. CDR3s include the opening cysteine and the closing phenylalanine or tryptophan. Expanded clones get a size class; other rows say once, few or many, or leave the size out.

cdr3_aa clone_size v_call
CSASSSSGRISSYNEQFF - TRBV20-1
CASSLDSGRQEQFF few TRBV5-1
CASSLELREGELFF - TRBV5-4
CASSDPETTAEMNTEAFF few TRBV2
CASSQTTEYNQPQHF - TRBV4-3
CASSSGQGGTGELFF once TRBV5-1
CASSPQLHNEQFF - TRBV7-3
CASSQDFNQPQHF - TRBV10-1
CASSPRTGGNSPLHF - TRBV18
CSASGLGSTDTQYF - TRBV20-1